This T cell receptor beta chain was captured by sequencing in a study of blood T cell repertoires in COVID-19. Clones were sequenced by immunoSEQ multiplex PCR, and TCRdb holds only the in-frame ones, with some missing. The table shows 300,000 to 400,000 clones, with 65% to 90% occurring only once. Per the germline V gene, CDR1 is SNHLY and CDR2 is FYNNEI. V was pared by 5 bases and J by 4 bases, with 8 bases between. The CDR3 length is 12 residues. The sample consisted of PBMCs or T cells enriched from blood (not recorded which). The source is a woman aged 40 to 49 with acute COVID-19. The chain carries TRBV2 and TRBJ1-2; weak D call: TRBD1 (5 bases). The CDR3, as DNA: TGTGCCAGCAGTTCCGACAGCTATGGCTACACCTTC. As protein: CASSSDSYGYTF.